Detailed here is one T cell receptor (beta chain). Its antigen remains unidentified. V was trimmed by 1 base and J by 3 bases, leaving 19 bases between them. Germline V gene lookup returns CDR1 SGHTA and CDR2 FQGNSA. CDR3 length: 18 residues. Sequencing used immunoSEQ multiplex PCR; TCRdb keeps in-frame clones, though not all of them. This repertoire shows about 140,000 clones, more than 70% found once; its top ten account for about 2.7%. This sample is part of a study of T cell responses to AZD1222 COVID-19 vaccine. At the level of the study: Second-dose groups at about 4 or about 12 weeks were pooled.

Study-level results: In the spike-specific TCR repertoire, nearly half reportedly target unmutated variant regions. Spike-specific TCR repertoires showed rising breadth and depth after two AZD1222 doses. Spike was spanned by vaccine-associated CD4 TCRs, which were dominant at 160-218 and 743-854.

This chain links TRBV7-2 with TRBJ2-1, with TRBD2 as a possible D gene (6 bases). Sequences were derived from peripheral blood, sampled on day 0 of AZD1222 vaccination. This TCR came from an adult in good health. The chain's CDR3 is CASSLVPFGTLRYNEQFF. CDR3 coding DNA: TGTGCCAGCAGCTTAGTCCCTTTCGGGACTCTCCGCTACAATGAGCAGTTCTTC.